Shown below are 23 T cell receptor beta chains from a single sample sequenced in a study of blood T cell repertoires in COVID-19. Some clones are missing from TCRdb's copy, which holds only in-frame ones; the method was immunoSEQ multiplex PCR. The sample consists of 210,000 or so clones, just over 90% of them appearing once. The sample taken for sequencing was peripheral blood. These receptors came from a man aged 30 to 39 with acute or convalescent COVID-19.

The chain joins TRBV6-2 or TRBV6-3 to TRBJ2-5; D unresolved. V was cut by 5 bases and J by 5 bases, with 9 bases left in between. Looked up from germline, CDR1 is MNHEY and CDR2 is SVGEGT. This CDR3 has 12 residues. The CDR3, as DNA: TGTGCCAGCAGTCTCTACGGGGAGACCCAGTACTTC. It translates to CASSLYGETQYF.

The rearrangement joins TRBV6-5 to TRBJ2-3; 8 bases are shared with TRBD1. The CDR3 has 15 amino acids. V was clipped by 6 bases and J by 2 bases; unmatched bases: 7. CDR1 is MNHEY, CDR2 SVGAGI, per germline. The DNA of the CDR3 is TGTGCCAGCAGGACCGGGACAGGTAACACAGATACGCAGTATTTT. It specifies CASRTGTGNTDTQYF.

This clone has ten or more counts. This sequence joins TRBV12-3 or TRBV12-4 and TRBJ1-5; D unclear. The CDR3 spans 13 residues. The V gene lost 5 bases and the J gene lost 7 bases, with 12 bases spanning the gap. The CDR3 protein is CASSLALGQPQHF. CDR3 nucleotides: TGTGCCAGCAGTCTTGCCCTAGGACAGCCCCAGCATTTT.

The rearrangement links TRBV6-5 to TRBJ2-1; weak D call: TRBD2 (5 bases). CDR3 length equals 14 residues. V lost 6 bases to trimming and J lost 4 bases, with 13 bases between them. The germline gives CDR1 MNHEY, CDR2 SVGAGI. The CDR3 DNA follows: TGTGCCAGCAGACCCAGAGGCGGGTACAATGAGCAGTTCTTC. It specifies CASRPRGGYNEQFF.

The chain combines TRBV2 with TRBJ1-2; D is unclear. The CDR3 totals 14 residues. Per germline, CDR1 SNHLY and CDR2 FYNNEI. The V and J ends lost 3 bases and 9 bases respectively, with 17 bases between them. Here the CDR3 reads CASSEGNTGKSYTF. The CDR3, as DNA: TGTGCCAGCAGTGAGGGGAATACGGGGAAGAGCTACACCTTC. The whole variable domain, filled in from reference TRBV2 and TRBJ1-2, reads EPEVTQTPSHQVTQMGQEVILRCVPISNHLYFYWYRQILGQKVEFLVSFYNNEISEKSEIFDDQFSVERPDGSNFTLKIRSTKLEDSAMYFCASSEGNTGKSYTFGSGTRLTVV.

This chain connects TRBV6-5 to TRBJ1-5, with TRBD1 identical over 10 bases. In germline, CDR1 is MNHEY, CDR2 SVGAGI. The CDR3 spans 15 residues. J gave up 5 bases and V 5 bases, and 6 bases lay outside the gene matches. The DNA of the CDR3 is TGTGCCAGCAGTCGGGACAGGGGACCTTATCAGCCCCAGCATTTT. Translating it yields CASSRDRGPYQPQHF.

This clone was recorded only once. This chain links TRBV4-1 with TRBJ2-1; 11 positions match TRBD2. The CDR3 is made up of 14 amino acids. Germline V gene lookup returns CDR1 MGHRA and CDR2 YSYEKL. V lost 6 bases to trimming and J lost 3 bases; unmatched junction nucleotides: 1. The CDR3 is CASSTSGSYNEQFF. The CDR3 DNA reads as TGCGCCAGCAGTACTAGCGGGAGCTACAATGAGCAGTTCTTC.

The rearrangement joins TRBV7-9 to TRBJ1-5; D may be TRBD1 (5 bases). CDR3 length: 14 residues. CDR1 and CDR2 (germline): SEHNR, FQNEAQ (reference sequence). V was clipped by 2 bases and J by 11 bases, with 16 bases between them. CDR3 protein: CASSLFDIPGAQHF. CDR3 DNA sequence: TGTGCCAGCAGCTTATTTGACATCCCGGGGGCCCAGCATTTT.

The V call is TRBV9, the J call TRBJ1-5; D call uncertain. Germline CDR1 reads SGDLS; CDR2 reads YYNGEE. V was shortened by 4 bases and J by 4 bases, with 9 bases between the two germline ends. CDR3 size: 13 residues. CDR3 nucleotides: TGTGCCAGCAGCAAACAACCTAATCAGCCCCAGCATTTT. Encoded protein: CASSKQPNQPQHF.

This CDR3 is CASSLGTGAAGWETQYF. DNA of the CDR3: TGTGCCAGCAGCCTCGGGACAGGGGCGGCTGGATGGGAGACCCAGTACTTC. The chain combines TRBV5-8 with TRBJ2-5; 10 positions agree with TRBD1. The germline CDR1 and CDR2 sequences are SGHTS and YDEGEE. Trimming removed 4 bases from V and 5 bases from J; junction bases left unmatched: 14. The CDR3 sequence is 17 residues long.

The V gene is TRBV20-1, the J gene TRBJ2-3; no firm D call. Germline CDR1 and CDR2: DFQATT and SNEGSKA (reference sequence). This CDR3 region has 10 residues. Trimming cost V 3 bases and J 6 bases, with 4 bases left between them. The CDR3 protein is CSASRDTQYF. The CDR3 nucleotides are TGCAGTGCTAGTCGGGATACGCAGTATTTT.

This clone has just a few counts. The chain joins TRBV27 to TRBJ2-6; D is uncertain. The CDR3 sequence is 14 residues long. Germline V CDR1 and CDR2: MNHEY, SMNVEV (reference sequence). Trimming pared 3 bases from V and 0 bases from J, leaving 3 bases between. CDR3 sequence (DNA): TGTGCCAGCAGTTTCCACTCTGGGGCCAACGTCCTGACTTTC. Amino acid sequence: CASSFHSGANVLTF.

The CDR3 protein is CASSQGQNMNTEAFF. As DNA, the CDR3 is TGTGCCAGCAGCCAAGGCCAGAACATGAACACTGAAGCTTTCTTT. The chain uses TRBV3-1 (or the pseudogene TRBV3-2) and TRBJ1-1; D not certain. Trimming took off 1 base at V and 0 bases at J, with 9 bases between the two ends. The germline V gene has CDR1 LGHDT and CDR2 YNNKEL (reference sequence). This CDR3 contains 15 residues.

The CDR3 DNA reads TGCAGCTTTGCACAGGGTTCCTACAATGAGCAGTTCTTC. Its translation is CSFAQGSYNEQFF. The V and J genes are TRBV29-1 and TRBJ2-1; maybe TRBD1 (6 bases). The CDR3 has 13 residues. Germline CDR1 and CDR2: SQVTM and ANQGSEA. Trimming pared 8 bases from V and 1 base from J, leaving 12 bases between.

This rearrangement joins TRBV5-5 to TRBJ1-5, with 8 bases matching TRBD1. Losses at the gene ends were 5 bases for V and 3 bases for J; bases not matched to a gene: 10. Germline loops: CDR1 SGHKS, CDR2 YYEKEE (reference sequence). This CDR3 contains 16 residues. CDR3 sequence: CASRAGGFMVNQPQHF. The CDR3 nucleotides read TGTGCCAGCAGGGCAGGGGGCTTTATGGTCAATCAGCCCCAGCATTTT.

CDR3: CASSWGQGATDTQYF. The CDR3 DNA sequence: TGCGCCAGCAGCTGGGGACAGGGGGCAACAGATACGCAGTATTTT. The chain employs TRBV5-1 and TRBJ2-3; 12 bases fit TRBD1. With V trimmed by 3 bases and J by 3 bases, 2 bases remained unmatched. This CDR3 has 15 residues. Germline V gene data show CDR1 as SGHRS and CDR2 as YFSETQ.

This clone occurred once. The chain has TRBV2 and TRBJ2-2; 7 bases map to TRBD2. Trimming removed 9 bases from V and 1 base from J; junction bases left unmatched: 8. The germline V gene encodes CDR1 SNHLY and CDR2 FYNNEI. The length of the CDR3 is 15 residues. The CDR3 bases are TGTGCCAGAGGTTCCGGGACTAAGAACACCGGGGAGCTGTTTTTT. It specifies CARGSGTKNTGELFF.

The chain links TRBV10-3 to TRBJ2-1; D remains unclear. Trimming removed 3 bases from V and 3 bases from J, with 6 bases in between. The CDR3 extends over 13 amino acids. CDR1 and CDR2 (germline): ENHRY, SYGVKD. The CDR3 is CAISEQIYNEQFF. Written as DNA, the CDR3 is TGTGCCATCAGTGAACAGATCTACAATGAGCAGTTCTTC.

The chain employs TRBV21-1 and TRBJ1-4; the DNA was not compared with TRBD1, the D call given in the table. TRBV21-1 has pseudogene status. The CDR3 totals 18 residues. In DNA form, the CDR3 reads TGTGCCAGCAGCTCCGGGACAGGGGTTTGGTGCACTAATGAAAAACTGTTTTTT. Translation: CASSSGTGVWCTNEKLFF.

V usage is TRBV2 and J usage is TRBJ2-5, with TRBD2 matching 7 bases. The CDR3 length is 13 residues. V lost 5 bases, J lost 2 bases, and 2 bases stayed unmatched. Germline V gene sequence: CDR1 SNHLY, CDR2 FYNNEI. The CDR3 spells CASSSSGQETQYF. The CDR3 nucleotides are TGTGCCAGCAGTTCTAGCGGACAAGAGACCCAGTACTTC.

The chain joins TRBV7-9 to TRBJ2-5, with unresolved D. Germline V gives CDR1 SEHNR, CDR2 FQNEAQ (reference sequence). Between the trimmed V and J ends, which lost 5 bases and 1 base, there was a span of 8 bases. The CDR3 sequence is 13 residues long. The CDR3 nucleotides read TGTGCCAGCAGCCCCGGGTTCCAAGAGACCCAGTACTTC. Translation gives CASSPGFQETQYF.

This chain joins TRBV5-5 and TRBJ2-7; D is ambiguous. CDR3 length: 12 amino acids. Trimming removed 2 bases at V and 2 bases at J, with 5 bases between. CDR1 is SGHKS and CDR2 is YYEKEE in the germline V gene (reference sequence). The CDR3 DNA sequence: TGTGCCAGCAGCTTAGGAGCCTACGAGCAGTACTTC. Encoded protein: CASSLGAYEQYF.

This clone was picked up one time. The chain links TRBV28 to TRBJ1-2; the match to TRBD1 covers 7 bases. The CDR3 sequence is 13 residues long. Germline V gene lookup returns CDR1 MDHEN and CDR2 SYDVKM. Losses at the gene ends were 8 bases for V and 8 bases for J; bases not matched to a gene: 11. The CDR3 region has the DNA TGTGCCAGCCTTCCTCAGGGGGTAAGAGGCTACACCTTC. Translating it yields CASLPQGVRGYTF.